The source of this T cell receptor beta chain is a study of shared clonotypes between healthy human individuals. Overall study results and limits: Memory subsets generally showed lower estimated richness than naive subsets. Represented genetic and exposure-history diversity was restricted by having few donors. It was only blood that was sampled, and tissue repertoires likely differ.

CDR1 is LNHNV, CDR2 YYDKDF, per germline (reference sequence). V gave up 0 bases and J gave up 2 bases, with 4 bases separating them. This CDR3 is built from 13 residues. The repertoire was sequenced with immunoSEQ multiplex PCR; TCRdb's copy has only in-frame clones and lacks some. The sample contains 1.6 million or so clones, roughly 96% of which appear only once. Details on this clone: Its specificity is unknown.

The TCR sequence derives from a man aged 30 to 39 in good health. The sequenced material came from naive CD4+ T cells sorted from blood. Subset here: CD45RA+ positively selected. The chain recombines TRBV15 with TRBJ2-5; D gene unclear. The CDR3 DNA reads as TGTGCCACCAGCAGAGATCATCAAGAGACCCAGTACTTC. It specifies CATSRDHQETQYF. Based on the CDR3 plus reference TRBV15 and TRBJ2-5, the full variable domain is DAMVIQNPRYQVTQFGKPVTLSCSQTLNHNVMYWYQQKSSQAPKLLFHYYDKDFNNEADTPDNFQSRRPNTSFCFLDIRSPGLGDTAMYLCATSRDHQETQYFGPGTRLLVL.